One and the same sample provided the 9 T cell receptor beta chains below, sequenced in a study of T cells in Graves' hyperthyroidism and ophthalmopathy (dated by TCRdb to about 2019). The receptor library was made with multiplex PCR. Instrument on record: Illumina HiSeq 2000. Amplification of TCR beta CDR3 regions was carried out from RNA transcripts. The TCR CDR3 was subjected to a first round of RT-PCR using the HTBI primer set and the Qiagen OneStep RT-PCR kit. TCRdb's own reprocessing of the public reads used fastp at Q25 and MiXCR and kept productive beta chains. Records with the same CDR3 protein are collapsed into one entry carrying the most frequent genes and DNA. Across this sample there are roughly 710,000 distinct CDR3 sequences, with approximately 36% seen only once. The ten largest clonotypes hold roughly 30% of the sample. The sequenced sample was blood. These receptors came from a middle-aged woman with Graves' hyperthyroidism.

This CDR3 is CASSQAGTGALEQYF. The CDR3 bases are TGTGCCAGCAGCCAAGCCGGGACAGGGGCCCTCGAGCAGTACTTC. This chain uses TRBV4-2 with TRBJ2-7, with 10 bases matching TRBD1. V was pared by 1 base and J by 6 bases, with 6 bases of the junction left unmatched. CDR1 is LGHNA, CDR2 YNFKEQ, per germline. The CDR3 has 15 residues.

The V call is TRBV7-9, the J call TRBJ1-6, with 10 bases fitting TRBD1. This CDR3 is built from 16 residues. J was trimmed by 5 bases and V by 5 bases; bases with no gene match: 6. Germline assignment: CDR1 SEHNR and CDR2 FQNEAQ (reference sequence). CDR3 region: CASSKTGQGHNSPLHF. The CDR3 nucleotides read TGTGCCAGCAGCAAAACGGGACAGGGGCATAATTCACCCCTCCACTTT.

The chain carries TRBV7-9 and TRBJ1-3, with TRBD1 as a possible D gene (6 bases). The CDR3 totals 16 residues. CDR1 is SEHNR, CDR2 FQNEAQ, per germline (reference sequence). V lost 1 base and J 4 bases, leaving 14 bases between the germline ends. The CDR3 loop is CASSLVGGGAGNTIYF. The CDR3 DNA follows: TGTGCCAGCAGCTTAGTTGGCGGGGGGGCGGGAAACACCATATATTTT.

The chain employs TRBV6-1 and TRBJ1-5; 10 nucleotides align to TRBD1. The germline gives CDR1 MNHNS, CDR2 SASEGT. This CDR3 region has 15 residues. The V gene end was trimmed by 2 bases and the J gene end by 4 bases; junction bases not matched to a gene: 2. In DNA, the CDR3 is TGTGCCAGCAGTGAACTGGACAGGGGGAATCAGCCCCAGCATTTT. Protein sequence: CASSELDRGNQPQHF.

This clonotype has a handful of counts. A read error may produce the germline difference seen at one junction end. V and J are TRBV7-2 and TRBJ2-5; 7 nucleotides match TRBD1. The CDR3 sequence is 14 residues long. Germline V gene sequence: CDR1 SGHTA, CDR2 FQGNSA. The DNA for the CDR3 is TGCGCCAGCAGCCAAGGAGGCAGGGGGGAGACCCAGTACTTC. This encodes CASSQGGRGETQYF.

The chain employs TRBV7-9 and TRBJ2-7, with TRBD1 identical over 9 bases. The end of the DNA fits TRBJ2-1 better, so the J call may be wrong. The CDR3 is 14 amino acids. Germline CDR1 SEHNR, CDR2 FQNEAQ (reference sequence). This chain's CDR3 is CASSHRGRYNEQFF. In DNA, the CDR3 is TGTGCCAGCAGTCACAGGGGGCGGTACAATGAGCAGTTCTTC.

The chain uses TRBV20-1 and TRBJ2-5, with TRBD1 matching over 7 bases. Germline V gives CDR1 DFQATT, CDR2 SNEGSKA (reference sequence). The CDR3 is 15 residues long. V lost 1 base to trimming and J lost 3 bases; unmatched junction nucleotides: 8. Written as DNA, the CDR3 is TGCAGTGCTAGAGCTGAGGCACAGGGGAAAGAGACCCAGTACTTC. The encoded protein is CSARAEAQGKETQYF.

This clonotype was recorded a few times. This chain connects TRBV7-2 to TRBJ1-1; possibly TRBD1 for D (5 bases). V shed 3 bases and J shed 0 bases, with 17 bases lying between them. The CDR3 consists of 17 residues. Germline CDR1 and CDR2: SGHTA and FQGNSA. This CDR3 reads CASSLRGGGGMNTEAFF. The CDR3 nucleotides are TGTGCCAGCAGCTTGAGGGGTGGCGGGGGGATGAACACTGAAGCTTTCTTT.

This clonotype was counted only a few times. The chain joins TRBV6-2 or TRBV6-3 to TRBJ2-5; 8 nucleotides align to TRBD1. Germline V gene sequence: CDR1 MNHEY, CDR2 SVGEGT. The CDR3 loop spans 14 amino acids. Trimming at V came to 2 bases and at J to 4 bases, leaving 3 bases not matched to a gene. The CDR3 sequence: CASSYDRGGETQYF. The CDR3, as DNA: TGTGCCAGCAGTTACGACAGGGGTGGAGAGACCCAGTACTTC.